Presented here are 8 T cell receptor beta chains from one specimen sequenced in a study of cytomegalovirus exposure and HLA in healthy donors. PCR used 60 Vbeta primers and 13 Jbeta primers. Assay: immunoSEQ multiplex PCR; the TCRdb copy retains only in-frame clones and omits some. The sample contains about 200,000 clones, 70% to 90% of which appear only once. Sample: PBMCs. All receptors come from a woman under 30 in good health and CMV-seronegative.

The V gene is TRBV29-1, the J gene TRBJ2-7, with a tentative D call TRBD2 (5 bases). CDR3 length equals 14 residues. Trimming stripped 1 base from V and 0 bases from J, with 10 bases between. CDR1 is SQVTM, CDR2 ANQGSEA, per germline. CDR3 in DNA: TGCAGCGTTGAAGTGACTACGACCTCCTACGAGCAGTACTTC. It codes for CSVEVTTTSYEQYF.

The chain uses TRBV19 and TRBJ1-5; D is perhaps TRBD1 (6 bases). Germline CDR1 reads LNHDA; CDR2 reads SQIVND (reference sequence). The ends were cut back, 5 bases at V and 2 bases at J, with 19 bases in the middle. CDR3 length: 17 amino acids. The CDR3 loop is CASSPTGGRLGNQPQHF. CDR3 DNA sequence: TGTGCCAGTAGTCCAACGGGGGGGCGCCTTGGCAATCAGCCCCAGCATTTT.

The V gene is TRBV2, the J gene TRBJ1-5; D unresolved. V was clipped by 5 bases and J by 7 bases, with 24 bases between them. Germline V CDR1 and CDR2: SNHLY, FYNNEI. The CDR3 is 17 residues long. The CDR3 reads CASSPTSLLGGGQPQHF. The DNA for the CDR3 is TGTGCCAGCAGTCCAACATCACTCTTGGGCGGAGGACAGCCCCAGCATTTT. Based on the CDR3 plus reference TRBV2 and TRBJ1-5, the full variable domain is EPEVTQTPSHQVTQMGQEVILRCVPISNHLYFYWYRQILGQKVEFLVSFYNNEISEKSEIFDDQFSVERPDGSNFTLKIRSTKLEDSAMYFCASSPTSLLGGGQPQHFGDGTRLSIL.

The V call is TRBV19, the J call TRBJ2-6, with 7 bases that match TRBD1. The CDR3 contains 16 residues. After removal of 5 bases from V and 0 bases from J, the junction contained 4 bases not matched to a gene. Germline CDR1 LNHDA, CDR2 SQIVND (reference sequence). Here the CDR3 reads CASSLGQPSGANVLTF. CDR3 DNA sequence: TGTGCCAGTAGTCTGGGACAGCCCTCTGGGGCCAACGTCCTGACTTTC.

This chain links TRBV4-1 with TRBJ1-2; D not resolved. This CDR3 region has 15 residues. Germline CDR1 is MGHRA and CDR2 is YSYEKL. The V and J ends lost 0 bases and 2 bases respectively, with 10 bases between them. CDR3 DNA: TGCGCCAGCAGCCAAGATCCGGGAGACAACTATGGCTACACCTTC. It is translated as CASSQDPGDNYGYTF.

The J gene is TRBJ2-1, the V gene TRBV30; TRBD1 matches at 8 bases. With V trimmed by 5 bases and J by 7 bases, 7 bases remained unmatched. The CDR3 totals 13 residues. Germline V gene data show CDR1 as GTSNPN and CDR2 as SVGIG (reference sequence). CDR3 amino acids: CAWEKGQGNEQFF. The CDR3 DNA follows: TGTGCCTGGGAAAAAGGACAGGGTAATGAGCAGTTCTTC.

The V and J genes are TRBV5-1 and TRBJ2-2, with D unclear. Germline loops: CDR1 SGHRS, CDR2 YFSETQ. The V end lost 3 bases, the J end lost 5 bases, and 8 bases lay between the germline ends. This CDR3 has 13 residues. The CDR3 region is CASSSLETGELFF. The CDR3 nucleotides read TGCGCCAGCAGCTCCTTAGAAACCGGGGAGCTGTTTTTT.

The chain combines TRBV6-4 with TRBJ2-3, with D possibly matching TRBD2 (5 bases). Germline assignment: CDR1 MRHNA and CDR2 SNTAGT. The CDR3 is 16 amino acids. The ends were cut back, 0 bases at V and 4 bases at J, with 14 bases in the middle. Here the CDR3 reads CASSDSAGQNSDTQYF. CDR3 DNA: TGTGCCAGCAGTGACTCCGCGGGCCAAAACTCAGATACGCAGTATTTT.